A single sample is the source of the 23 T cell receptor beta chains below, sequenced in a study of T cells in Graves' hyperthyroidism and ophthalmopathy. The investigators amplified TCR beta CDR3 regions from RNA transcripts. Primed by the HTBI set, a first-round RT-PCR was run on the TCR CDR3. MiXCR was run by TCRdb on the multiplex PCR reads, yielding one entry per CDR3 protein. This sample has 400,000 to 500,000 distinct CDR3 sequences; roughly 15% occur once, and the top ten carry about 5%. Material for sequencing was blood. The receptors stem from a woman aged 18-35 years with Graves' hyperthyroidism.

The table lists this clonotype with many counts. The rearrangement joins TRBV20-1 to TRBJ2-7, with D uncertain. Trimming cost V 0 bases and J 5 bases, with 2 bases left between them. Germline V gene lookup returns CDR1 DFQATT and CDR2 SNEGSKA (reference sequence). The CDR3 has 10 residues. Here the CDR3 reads CSARENEQYF. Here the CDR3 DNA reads TGCAGTGCTAGAGAGAACGAGCAGTACTTC.

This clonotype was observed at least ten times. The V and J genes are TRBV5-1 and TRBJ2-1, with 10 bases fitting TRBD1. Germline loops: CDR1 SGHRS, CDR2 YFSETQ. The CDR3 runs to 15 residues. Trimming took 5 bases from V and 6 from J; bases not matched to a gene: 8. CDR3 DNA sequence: TGCGCCAGCAGGAACGGGACAGGGGCGCTCAATGAGCAGTTCTTC. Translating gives CASRNGTGALNEQFF.

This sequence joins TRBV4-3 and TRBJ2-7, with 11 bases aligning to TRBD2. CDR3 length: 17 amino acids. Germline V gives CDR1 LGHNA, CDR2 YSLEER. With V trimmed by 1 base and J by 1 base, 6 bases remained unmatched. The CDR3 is CASSQGAGTSGSYEQYF. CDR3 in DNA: TGCGCCAGCAGCCAAGGTGCCGGGACTAGCGGATCCTACGAGCAGTACTTC.

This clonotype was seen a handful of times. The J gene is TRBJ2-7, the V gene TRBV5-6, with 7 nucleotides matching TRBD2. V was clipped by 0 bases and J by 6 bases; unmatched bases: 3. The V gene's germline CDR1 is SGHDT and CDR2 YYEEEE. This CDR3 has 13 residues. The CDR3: CASSLAGRSEQYF. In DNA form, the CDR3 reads TGTGCCAGCAGCTTGGCCGGGAGGAGCGAGCAGTACTTC.

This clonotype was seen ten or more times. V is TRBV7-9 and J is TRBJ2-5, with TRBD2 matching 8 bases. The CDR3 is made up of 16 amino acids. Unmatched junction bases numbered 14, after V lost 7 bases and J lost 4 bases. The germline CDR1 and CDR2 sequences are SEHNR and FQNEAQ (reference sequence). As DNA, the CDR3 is TGTGCCAGCACCCTTAGGTCCGGGAGGGTAGGAGAGACCCAGTACTTC. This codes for CASTLRSGRVGETQYF.

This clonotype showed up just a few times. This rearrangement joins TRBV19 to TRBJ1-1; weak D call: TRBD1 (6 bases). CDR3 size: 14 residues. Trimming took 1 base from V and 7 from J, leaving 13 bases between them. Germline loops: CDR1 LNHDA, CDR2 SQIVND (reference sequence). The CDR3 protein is CASSIGGGFDEAFF. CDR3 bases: TGTGCCAGTAGTATAGGAGGGGGATTTGATGAAGCTTTCTTT.

The CDR3: CASSVGNTGVGTEAFF. CDR3 nucleotides: TGTGCCAGCAGCGTAGGGAATACAGGGGTGGGCACTGAAGCTTTCTTT. V is TRBV9 and J is TRBJ1-1; 7 nucleotides match TRBD1. Trimming removed 0 bases from V and 4 bases from J; junction bases left unmatched: 9. CDR3 size: 16 residues. The germline V gene has CDR1 SGDLS and CDR2 YYNGEE.

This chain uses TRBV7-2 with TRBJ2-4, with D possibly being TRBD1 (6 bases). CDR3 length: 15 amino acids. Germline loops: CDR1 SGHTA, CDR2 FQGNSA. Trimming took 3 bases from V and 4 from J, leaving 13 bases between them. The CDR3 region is CASSFTGLSKNIQYF. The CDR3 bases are TGTGCCAGCAGCTTTACAGGGCTTTCGAAAAACATTCAGTACTTC.

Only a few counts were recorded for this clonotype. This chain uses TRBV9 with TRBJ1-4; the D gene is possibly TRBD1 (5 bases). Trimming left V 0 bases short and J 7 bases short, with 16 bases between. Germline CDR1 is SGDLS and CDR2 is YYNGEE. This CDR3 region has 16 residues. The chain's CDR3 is CASSVATRAGGEKLFF. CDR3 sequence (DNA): TGTGCCAGCAGCGTAGCAACTCGAGCGGGGGGTGAAAAACTGTTTTTT. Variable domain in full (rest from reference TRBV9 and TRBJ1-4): DSGVTQTPKHLITATGQRVTLRCSPRSGDLSVYWYQQSLDQGLQFLIQYYNGEERAKGNILERFSAQQFPDLHSELNLSSLELGDSALYFCASSVATRAGGEKLFFGSGTQLSVL.

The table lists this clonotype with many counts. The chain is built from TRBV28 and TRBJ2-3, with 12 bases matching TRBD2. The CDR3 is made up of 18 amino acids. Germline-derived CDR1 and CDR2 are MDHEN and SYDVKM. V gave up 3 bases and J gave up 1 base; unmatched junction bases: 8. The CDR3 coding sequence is TGTGCCAGCAGTTTTCCTAGCGGGAGGGCGTCAGGCACAGATACGCAGTATTTT. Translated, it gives CASSFPSGRASGTDTQYF.

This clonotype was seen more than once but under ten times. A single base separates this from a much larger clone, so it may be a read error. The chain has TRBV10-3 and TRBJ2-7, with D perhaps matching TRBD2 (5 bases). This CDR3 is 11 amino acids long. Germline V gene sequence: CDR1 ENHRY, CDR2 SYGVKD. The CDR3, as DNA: TGTGCCACATCGACTAACTACGAGCAGCACTTC. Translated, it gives CATSTNYEQHF.

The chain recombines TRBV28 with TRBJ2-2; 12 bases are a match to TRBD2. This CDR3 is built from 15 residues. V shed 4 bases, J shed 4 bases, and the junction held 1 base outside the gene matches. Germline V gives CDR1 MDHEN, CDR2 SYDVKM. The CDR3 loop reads CASSSTSGSTGELFF. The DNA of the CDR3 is TGTGCCAGCAGTTCGACTAGCGGGAGCACCGGGGAGCTGTTTTTT.

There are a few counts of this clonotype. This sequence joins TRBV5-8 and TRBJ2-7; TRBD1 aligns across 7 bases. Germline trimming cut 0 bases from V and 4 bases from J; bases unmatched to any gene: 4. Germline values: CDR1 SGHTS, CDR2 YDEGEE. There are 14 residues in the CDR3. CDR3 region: CASSLGQGKYEQYF. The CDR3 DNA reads TGTGCCAGCAGCTTGGGACAGGGCAAATACGAGCAGTACTTC.

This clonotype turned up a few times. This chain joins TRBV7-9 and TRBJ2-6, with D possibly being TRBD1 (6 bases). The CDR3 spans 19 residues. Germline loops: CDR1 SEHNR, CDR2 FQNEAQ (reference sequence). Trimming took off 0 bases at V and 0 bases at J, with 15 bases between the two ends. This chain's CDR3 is CASSLAGQGMNSGANVLTF. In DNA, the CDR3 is TGTGCCAGCAGCTTAGCAGGGCAGGGGATGAACTCTGGGGCCAACGTCCTGACTTTC.

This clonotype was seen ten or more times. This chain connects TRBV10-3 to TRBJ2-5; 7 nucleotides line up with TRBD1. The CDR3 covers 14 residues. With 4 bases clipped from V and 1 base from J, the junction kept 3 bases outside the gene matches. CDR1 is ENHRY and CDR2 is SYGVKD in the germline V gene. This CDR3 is CAISGGTAQETQYF. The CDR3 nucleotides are TGTGCCATCAGTGGAGGGACAGCCCAAGAGACCCAGTACTTC.

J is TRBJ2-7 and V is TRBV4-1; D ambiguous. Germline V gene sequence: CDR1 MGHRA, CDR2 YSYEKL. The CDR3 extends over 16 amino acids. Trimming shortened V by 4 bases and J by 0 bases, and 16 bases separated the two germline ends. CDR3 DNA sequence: TGCGCCAGCAGCCCCCTGTGGGAACCAAGCTCCTACGAGCAGTACTTC. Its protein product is CASSPLWEPSSYEQYF.

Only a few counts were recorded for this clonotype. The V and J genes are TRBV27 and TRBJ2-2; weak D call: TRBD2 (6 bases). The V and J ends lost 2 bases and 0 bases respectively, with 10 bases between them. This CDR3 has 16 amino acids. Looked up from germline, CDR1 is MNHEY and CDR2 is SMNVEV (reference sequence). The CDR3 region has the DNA TGTGCCAGCAGTTTACTCGGGACTGCGAACACCGGGGAGCTGTTTTTT. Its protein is CASSLLGTANTGELFF.

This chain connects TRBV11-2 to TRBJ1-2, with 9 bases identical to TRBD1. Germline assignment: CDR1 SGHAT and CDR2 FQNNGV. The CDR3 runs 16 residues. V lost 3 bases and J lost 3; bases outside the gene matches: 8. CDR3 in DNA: TGTGCCAGCAGCTTCGTTCCCTGGACAGGGGACTATGGCTACACCTTC. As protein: CASSFVPWTGDYGYTF.

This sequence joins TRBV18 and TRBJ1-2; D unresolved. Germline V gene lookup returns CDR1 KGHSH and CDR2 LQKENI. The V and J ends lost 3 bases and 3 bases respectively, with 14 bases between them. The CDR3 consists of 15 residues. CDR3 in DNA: TGTGCCAGCTCACCGCCCCTCCTCGACGACTATGGCTACACCTTC. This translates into CASSPPLLDDYGYTF.

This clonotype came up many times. CDR3 sequence reads: CASSFGQGITETQYF. The CDR3 region has the DNA TGTGCCAGCAGCTTTGGACAGGGGATAACGGAGACCCAGTACTTC. This sequence joins TRBV7-2 and TRBJ2-5; 9 nucleotides line up with TRBD1. This CDR3 has 15 amino acids. The ends lost 3 bases at V and 5 bases at J; junction bases unmatched: 7. Germline V gene data show CDR1 as SGHTA and CDR2 as FQGNSA.

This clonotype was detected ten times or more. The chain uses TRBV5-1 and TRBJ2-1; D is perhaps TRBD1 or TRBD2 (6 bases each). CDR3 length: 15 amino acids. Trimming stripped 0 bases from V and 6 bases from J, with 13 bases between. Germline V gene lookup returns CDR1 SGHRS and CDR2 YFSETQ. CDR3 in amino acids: CASSLEGGVSNEQFF. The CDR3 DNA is TGCGCCAGCAGCTTGGAGGGGGGCGTTAGCAATGAGCAGTTCTTC.

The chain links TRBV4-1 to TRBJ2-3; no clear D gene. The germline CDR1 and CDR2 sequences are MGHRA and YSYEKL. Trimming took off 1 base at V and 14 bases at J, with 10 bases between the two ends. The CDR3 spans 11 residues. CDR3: CASSQGEAGYF. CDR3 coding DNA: TGCGCCAGCAGCCAAGGTGAGGCTGGGTATTTT.

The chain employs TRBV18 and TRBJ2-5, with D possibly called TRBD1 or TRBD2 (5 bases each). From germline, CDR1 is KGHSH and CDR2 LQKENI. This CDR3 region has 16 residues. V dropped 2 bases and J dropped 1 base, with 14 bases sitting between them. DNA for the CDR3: TGTGCCAGCTCACCAACTAGTACAGGTCTCCAAGAGACCCAGTACTTC. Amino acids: CASSPTSTGLQETQYF.